This TCR beta chain is from a study of blood T cell repertoires in COVID-19. Turning to the study itself: Sample material is recorded as cDNA or gDNA derived from T cells, B-cell-depleted T cells, or PBMCs.

The CDR3 spans 18 residues. Unmatched junction bases numbered 5, after V lost 2 bases and J lost 0 bases. In germline, CDR1 is SGDLS, CDR2 YYNGEE. TCRdb's table, derived via immunoSEQ multiplex PCR, lists solely in-frame clones and lacks some. This sample has about 200,000 clones, with about four fifths found just once. V usage is TRBV9 and J usage is TRBJ2-5; TRBD2 matches at 15 bases. The TCR sequence derives from a woman older than 75 with acute or convalescent COVID-19. The specimen sequenced was peripheral blood. The CDR3 coding sequence is TGTGCCAGCAGCGTGGGACTAGCGGGGGGCCAGTACCAAGAGACCCAGTACTTC. As protein: CASSVGLAGGQYQETQYF.